Each of the 22 T cell receptor beta chains below was sequenced from the same sample in a study of graft-versus-host responses after intestinal transplantation. Their cognate antigens are unknown. The table came from immunoSEQ multiplex PCR; TCRdb's copy has only in-frame clones and leaves some out. The sample shows tens of thousands of clones, more than 70% of them seen only once. This sample comprised unstimulated CD8+ T cells sorted from spleen or lymph node cells, obtained before intestinal transplant. The receptors were gathered from a human donor who received an intestinal transplant.

This clone is a singleton in its sample. This chain connects TRBV6-1 to TRBJ1-5; D gene unclear. Deletions cut 2 bases from V and 7 bases from J, with 12 bases between. Germline V gene lookup returns CDR1 MNHNS and CDR2 SASEGT. CDR3 length equals 14 residues. CDR3 DNA sequence: TGTGCCAGCAGTGAATTGGGCAGCCTCCAGCCCCAGCATTTT. This translates into CASSELGSLQPQHF.

The V and J genes are TRBV7-9 and TRBJ2-1; no definite D call. There are 18 residues in the CDR3. The V and J ends lost 2 bases and 6 bases respectively, with 23 bases between them. Germline CDR1 is SEHNR and CDR2 is FQNEAQ (reference sequence). CDR3 residues: CASSLSPTFRTRGNEQFF. CDR3 sequence (DNA): TGTGCCAGCAGCTTATCACCAACTTTCCGTACCCGAGGCAATGAGCAGTTCTTC.

The V call is TRBV5-6, the J call TRBJ2-7, with D unclear. Germline V lookup: CDR1 SGHDT, CDR2 YYEEEE. This CDR3 is built from 13 residues. The V and J ends lost 1 base and 5 bases respectively, with 10 bases between them. CDR3: CASSLSVSHEQYF. The CDR3, as DNA: TGTGCCAGCAGCTTGTCAGTATCCCACGAGCAGTACTTC.

The chain combines TRBV29-1 with TRBJ2-7, with TRBD1 identical over 9 bases. V trimming: 1 base; J trimming: 4 bases; junction bases outside the gene matches: 11. The CDR3 has 16 residues. From germline, CDR1 is SQVTM and CDR2 ANQGSEA. CDR3 loop: CSVEVVEQGAGYEQYF. CDR3 nucleotides: TGCAGCGTTGAAGTAGTAGAACAGGGGGCTGGATACGAGCAGTACTTC.

The V gene is TRBV9, the J gene TRBJ2-5; 7 bases agree with TRBD2. Germline V gene sequence: CDR1 SGDLS, CDR2 YYNGEE. The length of the CDR3 is 13 residues. Losses at the gene ends were 0 bases for V and 4 bases for J; bases not matched to a gene: 0. Here the CDR3 DNA reads TGTGCCAGCAGCGTAGGGGGGGGAGAGACCCAGTACTTC. It is translated as CASSVGGGETQYF.

The genes are TRBV13 and TRBJ1-2, with D maybe TRBD1 (5 bases). Deletions cut 2 bases from V and 1 base from J, with 11 bases between. The CDR3 has 15 residues. CDR1 and CDR2 from the germline V gene are PRHDT and FYEKMQ (reference sequence). The chain's CDR3 is CASSLRGTVNYGYTF. CDR3 DNA sequence: TGTGCCAGCAGCTTACGGGGGACGGTTAACTATGGCTACACCTTC.

The genes are TRBV10-1 and TRBJ2-1, with 8 bases aligning to TRBD1. This CDR3 has 14 amino acids. Germline trimming cut 3 bases from V and 7 bases from J; bases unmatched to any gene: 5. Germline loops: CDR1 WNHNN, CDR2 SYGVQD (reference sequence). CDR3 coding DNA: TGCGCCAGCAGTGACCCGACAGGGGAGAATGAGCAGTTCTTC. Protein product: CASSDPTGENEQFF.

This clone was found once. The chain employs TRBV7-6 and TRBJ2-7, with 10 bases identical to TRBD1. The CDR3 sequence is 16 residues long. Germline lookup yields CDR1 SGHVS and CDR2 FNYEAQ. The junction had 8 bases not matched to a gene; V was cut back by 4 bases and J by 2 bases. This CDR3 reads CASSSRQGANPYEQYF. The CDR3 DNA follows: TGTGCCAGCAGCTCGAGACAGGGGGCAAACCCCTACGAGCAGTACTTC.

This clone occurred once. This chain joins TRBV9 and TRBJ1-3, with D hard to call. With 1 base removed from V and 3 bases from J, the gap between germline ends came to 11 bases. Germline V gene data show CDR1 as SGDLS and CDR2 as YYNGEE. This CDR3 contains 15 residues. CDR3 region: CASSVSGKYGNTIYF. The CDR3 DNA is TGTGCCAGCAGCGTAAGTGGCAAATATGGAAACACCATATATTTT.

The chain joins TRBV5-6 to TRBJ2-5, with unresolved D. The DNA end favors TRBJ2-7, so the J call may be wrong. Looked up from germline, CDR1 is SGHDT and CDR2 is YYEEEE. The CDR3 runs to 14 residues. This CDR3 is CASSLADTLYEQYF. The CDR3 coding sequence is TGTGCCAGCAGCTTGGCCGACACCCTGTACGAGCAGTACTTC.

Comment on this clone: The germline gene is not matched at one end of the junction; a read error may be the cause. The genes are TRBV7-7 and TRBJ2-5, with D unclear. Germline-derived CDR1 and CDR2 are SSHAT and FNYEAQ (reference sequence). This CDR3 has 13 residues. CDR3 DNA sequence: TGTGCTAGCAGCTTGCGCCCAGGAGAGACCCAGTACTTC. Encoded protein: CASSLRPGETQYF. Variable domain in full (rest from reference TRBV7-7 and TRBJ2-5): GAGVSQSPRYKVTKRGQDVTLRCDPISSHATLYWYQQALGQGPEFLTYFNYEAQPDKSGLPSDRFSAERPEGSISTLTIQRTEQRDSAMYRCASSLRPGETQYFGPGTRLLVL.

This chain connects TRBV27 to TRBJ2-1, with D possibly matching TRBD1 (5 bases). The germline V and J ends were trimmed by 6 bases and 4 bases, with 13 bases remaining between them. CDR1 MNHEY and CDR2 SMNVEV come from the germline V gene (reference sequence). The CDR3 has 14 amino acids. CDR3 amino acids: CASSLWGVYNEQFF. CDR3 nucleotide sequence: TGTGCCAGCAGCCTGTGGGGCGTATACAATGAGCAGTTCTTC.

The chain recombines TRBV28 with TRBJ2-1, with 8 bases lining up with TRBD2. Trimming took 7 bases from V and 9 from J; bases not matched to a gene: 17. The CDR3 runs to 16 residues. Germline CDR1 and CDR2: MDHEN and SYDVKM. The DNA of the CDR3 is TGTGCCAGCACCTCCCTTGGAGCGGGGGAGAATAGTGAGCAGTTCTTC. This encodes CASTSLGAGENSEQFF.

The chain has TRBV4-1 and TRBJ2-2, with D tentatively TRBD1 (6 bases). V was clipped by 3 bases and J by 7 bases, with 15 bases between them. In germline, CDR1 is MGHRA, CDR2 YSYEKL. The CDR3 loop spans 15 amino acids. CDR3 sequence reads: CASSHTTRGHGELFF. CDR3 DNA: TGCGCCAGCAGCCACACTACTAGGGGACACGGGGAGCTGTTTTTT.

CDR3 sequence reads: CAWSVKGGTVNEKLFF. CDR3 bases: TGTGCCTGGAGTGTAAAGGGGGGGACGGTGAATGAAAAACTGTTTTTT. This chain connects TRBV30 to TRBJ1-4; the D gene is possibly TRBD1 (6 bases). The V gene's germline CDR1 is GTSNPN and CDR2 SVGIG (reference sequence). This CDR3 has 16 amino acids. The germline V and J ends were trimmed by 0 bases and 5 bases, with 16 bases remaining between them.

This chain joins TRBV5-4 and TRBJ2-4, with 12 positions matching TRBD2. The CDR3 length is 17 residues. In germline, CDR1 is SGHNT, CDR2 YYREEE (reference sequence). V shed 4 bases and J 2 bases; nucleotides not matched to a gene: 7. CDR3 bases: TGTGCCAGCAGCCCGACTAGCGGGAGATCGACCAAAAACATTCAGTACTTC. It encodes CASSPTSGRSTKNIQYF.

The V gene is TRBV10-2, the J gene TRBJ1-1; D may be TRBD1 (5 bases). Germline loops: CDR1 WSHSY, CDR2 SAAADI. This CDR3 spans 15 amino acids. Trimming took off 1 base at V and 1 base at J, with 10 bases between the two ends. The CDR3: CASSEYRGTNTEAFF. The CDR3 nucleotides read TGCGCCAGCAGTGAGTATCGGGGGACGAACACTGAAGCTTTCTTT.

The gene calls are TRBV4-2 and TRBJ2-1; 8 nucleotides agree with TRBD1. Per the germline V gene, CDR1 is LGHNA and CDR2 is YNFKEQ. J lost 8 bases, V lost 0 bases, and 9 bases had no gene match. This CDR3 contains 16 residues. In DNA form, the CDR3 reads TGTGCCAGCAGCCAAGATCATGGGGCAGGGGGCGATGAGCAGTTCTTC. It codes for CASSQDHGAGGDEQFF.

The J gene is TRBJ1-1, the V gene TRBV5-6; D is perhaps TRBD1 (5 bases). Germline values: CDR1 SGHDT, CDR2 YYEEEE. The CDR3 contains 14 residues. V was shortened by 4 bases and J by 3 bases, with 13 bases between the two germline ends. The CDR3 is CASSGGEGYTEAFF. CDR3 sequence (DNA): TGTGCCAGCAGCGGGGGGGAGGGATACACTGAAGCTTTCTTT.

The chain is built from TRBV9 and TRBJ1-1; 9 bases match TRBD1. The CDR3 is made up of 15 amino acids. V lost 4 bases, J lost 1 base, and 5 bases stayed unmatched. Germline CDR1 SGDLS, CDR2 YYNGEE. The CDR3 nucleotides are TGTGCCAGCAGCCCTACAGGGGGCACGAACACTGAAGCTTTCTTT. Translated: CASSPTGGTNTEAFF.

The chain carries TRBV19 and TRBJ2-1; D is ambiguous. Germline V gene data show CDR1 as LNHDA and CDR2 as SQIVND (reference sequence). V was trimmed by 3 bases and J by 0 bases, leaving 6 bases between them. CDR3 length: 14 residues. This CDR3 is CASSIYGSYNEQFF. CDR3 DNA sequence: TGTGCCAGTAGTATTTACGGCTCCTACAATGAGCAGTTCTTC.

This clone was recorded a few times. The chain combines TRBV19 with TRBJ2-7; D might be TRBD1 (5 bases). The germline V and J ends were trimmed by 5 bases and 2 bases, with 16 bases remaining between them. Per germline, CDR1 LNHDA and CDR2 SQIVND (reference sequence). There are 15 residues in the CDR3. In DNA, the CDR3 is TGTGCCAGTAGTCCCAGACAGTCAAGGGCCTACGAGCAGTACTTC. This codes for CASSPRQSRAYEQYF.